This T cell receptor beta chain was profiled in a study of blood T cell repertoires in COVID-19. Libraries were prepared by immunoSEQ multiplex PCR; TCRdb keeps only in-frame clonotypes and omits some of them. The sample carries more than 200,000 clones, less than 90% recorded once. The V segment lost 2 bases and the J segment 5 bases; nucleotides outside the gene matches: 3. From germline, CDR1 is ENHRY and CDR2 SYGVKD. This CDR3 region has 14 residues. The gene calls are TRBV10-3 and TRBJ1-2; 9 bases agree with TRBD1. This TCR derives from a man aged 30 to 45 with active or convalescent COVID-19. The sequencing sample was made of peripheral blood. CDR3 nucleotides: TGTGCCATCAGTGAGGACGACAGGGGGTATGGCTACACCTTC. This codes for CAISEDDRGYGYTF.